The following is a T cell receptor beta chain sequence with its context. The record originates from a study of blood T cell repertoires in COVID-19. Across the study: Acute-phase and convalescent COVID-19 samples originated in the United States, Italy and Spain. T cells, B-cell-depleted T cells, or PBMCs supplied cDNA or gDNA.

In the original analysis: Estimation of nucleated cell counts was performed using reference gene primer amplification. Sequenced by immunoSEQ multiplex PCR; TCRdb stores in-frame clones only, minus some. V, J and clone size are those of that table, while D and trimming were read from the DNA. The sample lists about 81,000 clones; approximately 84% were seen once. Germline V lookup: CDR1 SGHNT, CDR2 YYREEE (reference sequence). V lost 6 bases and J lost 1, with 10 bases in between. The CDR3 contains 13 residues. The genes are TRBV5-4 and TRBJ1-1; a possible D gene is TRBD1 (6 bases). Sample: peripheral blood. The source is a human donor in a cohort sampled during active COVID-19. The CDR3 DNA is TGTGCCAGCATCCAGGACAGGAACACTGAAGCTTTCTTT. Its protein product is CASIQDRNTEAFF.